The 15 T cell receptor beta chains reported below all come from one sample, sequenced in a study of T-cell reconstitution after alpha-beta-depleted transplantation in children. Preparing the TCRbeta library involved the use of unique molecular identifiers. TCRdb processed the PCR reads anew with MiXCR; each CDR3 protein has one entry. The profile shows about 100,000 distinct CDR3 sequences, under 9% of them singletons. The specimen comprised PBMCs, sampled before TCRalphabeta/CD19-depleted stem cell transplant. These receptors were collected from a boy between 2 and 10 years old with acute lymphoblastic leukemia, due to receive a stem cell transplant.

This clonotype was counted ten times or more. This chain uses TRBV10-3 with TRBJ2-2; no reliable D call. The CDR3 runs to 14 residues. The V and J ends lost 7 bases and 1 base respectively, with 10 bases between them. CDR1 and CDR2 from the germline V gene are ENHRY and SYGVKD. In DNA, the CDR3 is TGTGCCATCAAAAACGAAGGGAACACCGGGGAGCTGTTTTTT. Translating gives CAIKNEGNTGELFF.

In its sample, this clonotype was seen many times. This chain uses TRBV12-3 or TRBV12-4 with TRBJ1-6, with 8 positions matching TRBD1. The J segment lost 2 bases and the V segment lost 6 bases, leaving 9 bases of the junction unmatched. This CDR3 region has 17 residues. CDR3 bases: TGTGCCAGCAGCCTTGACAGGGGAAGCGCCTATAATTCACCCCTCCACTTT. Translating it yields CASSLDRGSAYNSPLHF.

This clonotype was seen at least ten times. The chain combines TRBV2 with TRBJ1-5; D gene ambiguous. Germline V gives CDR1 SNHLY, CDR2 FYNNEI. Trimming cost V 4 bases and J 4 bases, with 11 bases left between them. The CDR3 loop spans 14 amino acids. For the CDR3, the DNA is TGTGCCAGCAGTGCGTACTCGGAGAATCAGCCCCAGCATTTT. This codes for CASSAYSENQPQHF.

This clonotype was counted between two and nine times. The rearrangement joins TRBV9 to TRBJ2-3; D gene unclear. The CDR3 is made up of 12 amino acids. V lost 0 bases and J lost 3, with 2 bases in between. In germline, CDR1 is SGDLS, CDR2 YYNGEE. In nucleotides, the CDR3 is TGTGCCAGCAGCGTAGGGACAGATACGCAGTATTTT. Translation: CASSVGTDTQYF.

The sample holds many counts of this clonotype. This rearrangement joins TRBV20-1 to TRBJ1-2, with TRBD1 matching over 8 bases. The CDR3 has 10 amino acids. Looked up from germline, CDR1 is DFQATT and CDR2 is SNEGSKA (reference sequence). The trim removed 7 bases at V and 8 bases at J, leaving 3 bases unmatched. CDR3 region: CSGTGNGYTF. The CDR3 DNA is TGCAGTGGGACAGGGAACGGCTACACCTTC.

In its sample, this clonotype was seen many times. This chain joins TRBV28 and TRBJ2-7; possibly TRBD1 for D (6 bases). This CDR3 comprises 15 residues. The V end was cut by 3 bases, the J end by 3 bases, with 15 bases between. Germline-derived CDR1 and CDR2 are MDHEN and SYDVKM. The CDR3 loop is CASSFGDNPLYEQYF. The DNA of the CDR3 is TGTGCCAGCAGTTTTGGGGACAACCCTCTCTACGAGCAGTACTTC.

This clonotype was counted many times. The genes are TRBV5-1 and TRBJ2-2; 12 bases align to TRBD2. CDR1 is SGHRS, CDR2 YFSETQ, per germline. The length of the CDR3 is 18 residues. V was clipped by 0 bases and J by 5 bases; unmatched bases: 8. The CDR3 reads CASSLAPSGGVGTGELFF. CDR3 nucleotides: TGCGCCAGCAGCTTGGCCCCTAGCGGGGGGGTCGGAACCGGGGAGCTGTTTTTT.

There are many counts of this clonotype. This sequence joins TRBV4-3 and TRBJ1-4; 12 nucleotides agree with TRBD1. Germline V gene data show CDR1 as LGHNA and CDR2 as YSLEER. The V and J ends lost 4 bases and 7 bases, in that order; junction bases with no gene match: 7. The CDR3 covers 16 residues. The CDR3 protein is CASSRGTGGEGEKLFF. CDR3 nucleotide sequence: TGCGCCAGCAGCCGAGGGACAGGGGGCGAGGGTGAAAAACTGTTTTTT.

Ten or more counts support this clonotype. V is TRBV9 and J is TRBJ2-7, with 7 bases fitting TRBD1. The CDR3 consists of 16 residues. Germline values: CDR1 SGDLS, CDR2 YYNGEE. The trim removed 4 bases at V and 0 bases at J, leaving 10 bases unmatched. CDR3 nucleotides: TGTGCCAGCAGCCCCCGGCCCGGGACAGCCTCCTACGAGCAGTACTTC. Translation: CASSPRPGTASYEQYF.

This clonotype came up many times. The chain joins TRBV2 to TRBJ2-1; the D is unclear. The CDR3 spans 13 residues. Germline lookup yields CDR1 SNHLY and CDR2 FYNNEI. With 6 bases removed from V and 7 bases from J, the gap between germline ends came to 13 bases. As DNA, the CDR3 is TGTGCCAGCAGCCCCATGGGGAAGAATGAGCAGTTCTTC. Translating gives CASSPMGKNEQFF. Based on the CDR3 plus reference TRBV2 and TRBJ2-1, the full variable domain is EPEVTQTPSHQVTQMGQEVILRCVPISNHLYFYWYRQILGQKVEFLVSFYNNEISEKSEIFDDQFSVERPDGSNFTLKIRSTKLEDSAMYFCASSPMGKNEQFFGPGTRLTVL.

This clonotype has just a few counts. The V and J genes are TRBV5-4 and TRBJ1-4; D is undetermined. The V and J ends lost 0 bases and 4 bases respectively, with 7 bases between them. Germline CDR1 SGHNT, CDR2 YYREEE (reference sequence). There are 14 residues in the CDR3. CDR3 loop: CASSLGGINEKLFF. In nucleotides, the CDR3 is TGTGCCAGCAGCTTGGGAGGAATTAATGAAAAACTGTTTTTT. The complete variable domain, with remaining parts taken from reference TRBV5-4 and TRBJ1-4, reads ETGVTQSPTHLIKTRGQQVTLRCSSQSGHNTVSWYQQALGQGPQFIFQYYREEENGRGNFPPRFSGLQFPNYSSELNVNALELDDSALYLCASSLGGINEKLFFGSGTQLSVL.

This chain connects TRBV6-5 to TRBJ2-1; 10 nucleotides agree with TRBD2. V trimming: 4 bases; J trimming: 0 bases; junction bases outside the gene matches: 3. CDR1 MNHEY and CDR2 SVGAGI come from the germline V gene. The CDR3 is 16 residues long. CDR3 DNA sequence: TGTGCCAGCAGTTCGGTAGCGGGGGGCTCCTACAATGAGCAGTTCTTC. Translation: CASSSVAGGSYNEQFF.

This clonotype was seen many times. The chain's CDR3 is CASSLGPSSYEQYF. For the CDR3, the DNA is TGCGCCAGCAGCCTGGGCCCTAGCTCCTACGAGCAGTACTTC. V gene TRBV5-1 combines with J gene TRBJ2-7; D remains unclear. Germline CDR1 SGHRS, CDR2 YFSETQ. Deletions cut 4 bases from V and 0 bases from J, with 11 bases between. CDR3 size: 14 residues. The complete variable domain, with remaining parts taken from reference TRBV5-1 and TRBJ2-7, reads KAGVTQTPRYLIKTRGQQVTLSCSPISGHRSVSWYQQTPGQGLQFLFEYFSETQRNKGNFPGRFSGRQFSNSRSEMNVSTLELGDSALYLCASSLGPSSYEQYFGPGTRLTVT.

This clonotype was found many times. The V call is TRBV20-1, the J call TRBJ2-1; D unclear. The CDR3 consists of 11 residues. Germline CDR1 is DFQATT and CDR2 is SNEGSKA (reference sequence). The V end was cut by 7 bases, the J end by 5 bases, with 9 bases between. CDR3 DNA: TGCAGTGGGTCGACTCACAATGAGCAGTTCTTC. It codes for CSGSTHNEQFF.

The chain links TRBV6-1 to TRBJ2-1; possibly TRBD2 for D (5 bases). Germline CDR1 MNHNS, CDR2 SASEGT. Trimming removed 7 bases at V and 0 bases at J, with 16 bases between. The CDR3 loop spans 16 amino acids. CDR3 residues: CASTPGRRSSYNEQFF. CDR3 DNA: TGTGCCAGCACTCCTGGACGGAGGAGCTCCTACAATGAGCAGTTCTTC.